These 20 T cell receptor beta chains were all obtained from the same sample, sequenced in a study of identifying expanded T cells in peripheral blood. Assay: immunoSEQ multiplex PCR; the TCRdb copy retains only in-frame clones and omits some. The sample lists about 100,000 clones, over 75% occurring once. The sequenced sample consisted of blood. Receptors originate from a person aged 18 to 75 in good health.

The chain combines TRBV11-3 with TRBJ2-3, with TRBD2 matching 9 bases. The CDR3 runs to 13 residues. The germline V gene encodes CDR1 SGHNT and CDR2 YENEEA. V trimming: 5 bases; J trimming: 5 bases; junction bases outside the gene matches: 2. DNA for the CDR3: TGTGCCAGCAGCGCGACTAGCGGAGATACGCAGTATTTT. Translating gives CASSATSGDTQYF.

The genes are TRBV4-1 and TRBJ1-2; possibly TRBD1 for D (6 bases). V was trimmed by 0 bases and J by 11 bases, leaving 16 bases between them. The CDR3 sequence is 14 residues long. The V gene's germline CDR1 is MGHRA and CDR2 YSYEKL. The CDR3, as DNA: TGCGCCAGCAGCCAAGATTCAACAGGGCCAACTTACACCTTC. The encoded protein is CASSQDSTGPTYTF.

The CDR3 sequence is CASSRTVLQETQYF. CDR3 coding DNA: TGTGCCAGTAGTCGGACAGTGCTACAAGAGACCCAGTACTTC. The chain has TRBV19 and TRBJ2-5; perhaps TRBD1 as D (6 bases). The CDR3 is 14 amino acids. Germline V gives CDR1 LNHDA, CDR2 SQIVND (reference sequence). Trimming stripped 5 bases from V and 2 bases from J, with 12 bases between.

This chain links TRBV5-6 with TRBJ2-6; D gene unclear. The CDR3 is 15 amino acids. CDR1 and CDR2 from the germline V gene are SGHDT and YYEEEE. Trimming cost V 1 base and J 0 bases, with 5 bases left between them. The DNA for the CDR3 is TGTGCCAGCAGCTTGCCAGGCTCTGGGGCCAACGTCCTGACTTTC. The encoded protein is CASSLPGSGANVLTF.

CDR3 in amino acids: CASNPSGYPTDTQYF. The CDR3 DNA follows: TGTGCCAGCAACCCGTCGGGATACCCCACAGATACGCAGTATTTT. The chain recombines TRBV2 with TRBJ2-3; a weak D match, TRBD2 (5 bases). V lost 7 bases and J lost 2, with 16 bases in between. Germline V gene lookup returns CDR1 SNHLY and CDR2 FYNNEI. This CDR3 has 15 amino acids.

The gene calls are TRBV5-6 and TRBJ1-1; D call uncertain. V dropped 0 bases and J dropped 3 bases, with 6 bases sitting between them. The CDR3 extends over 13 amino acids. Germline V gene data show CDR1 as SGHDT and CDR2 as YYEEEE. The CDR3 DNA reads as TGTGCCAGCAGCTTGGTAGCGGACACTGAAGCTTTCTTT. Translation gives CASSLVADTEAFF.

The V call is TRBV5-1, the J call TRBJ1-1; D possibly corresponds to TRBD1 (6 bases). The CDR3 is made up of 14 amino acids. V gave up 2 bases and J gave up 1 base, with 9 bases separating them. Germline CDR1 reads SGHRS; CDR2 reads YFSETQ. CDR3 loop: CASSFGQQNTEAFF. DNA of the CDR3: TGCGCCAGCAGCTTCGGACAGCAGAACACTGAAGCTTTCTTT.

The rearrangement links TRBV6-1 to TRBJ2-1, with 10 bases lining up with TRBD2. The CDR3 runs 16 residues. The germline CDR1 and CDR2 sequences are MNHNS and SASEGT. Losses at the gene ends were 0 bases for V and 7 bases for J; bases not matched to a gene: 6. The CDR3 sequence: CASSEASSGRGNEQFF. In nucleotides, the CDR3 is TGTGCCAGCAGTGAAGCCAGCAGCGGGAGGGGTAATGAGCAGTTCTTC.

This chain uses TRBV7-8 with TRBJ2-6; no definite D call. Germline V gene data show CDR1 as SGHVS and CDR2 as FQNEAQ. With 5 bases removed from V and 0 bases from J, the gap between germline ends came to 11 bases. The CDR3 contains 16 residues. The CDR3: CASSVWDPSGANVLTF. In nucleotides, the CDR3 is TGTGCCAGCAGCGTTTGGGATCCCTCTGGGGCCAACGTCCTGACTTTC. The whole variable domain, filled in from reference TRBV7-8 and TRBJ2-6, reads GAGVSQSPRYKVAKRGQDVALRCDPISGHVSLFWYQQALGQGPEFLTYFQNEAQLDKSGLPSDRFFAERPEGSVSTLKIQRTQQEDSAVYLCASSVWDPSGANVLTFGAGSRLTVL.

The V gene is TRBV7-8, the J gene TRBJ2-2; D might be TRBD2 (6 bases). V was clipped by 0 bases and J by 4 bases, with 15 bases between them. The CDR3 contains 17 residues. From germline, CDR1 is SGHVS and CDR2 FQNEAQ. CDR3 nucleotide sequence: TGTGCCAGCAGCTTAGCGCGGGGCAGGGCGAGCACCGGGGAGCTGTTTTTT. This sequence encodes CASSLARGRASTGELFF.

The chain links TRBV5-1 to TRBJ2-5, with D uncertain. Per germline, CDR1 SGHRS and CDR2 YFSETQ. V was shortened by 0 bases and J by 0 bases, with 12 bases between the two germline ends. CDR3 length equals 16 residues. CDR3 protein: CASSLGLALNQETQYF. The CDR3 DNA reads as TGCGCCAGCAGCTTGGGGTTGGCCCTTAACCAAGAGACCCAGTACTTC.

The chain employs TRBV4-1 and TRBJ2-7; 9 bases map to TRBD1. Germline V gene lookup returns CDR1 MGHRA and CDR2 YSYEKL. The length of the CDR3 is 13 residues. The J segment lost 2 bases and the V segment lost 8 bases, leaving 4 bases of the junction unmatched. This chain's CDR3 is CASADRGAYEQYF. The CDR3 region has the DNA TGCGCCAGCGCGGACAGGGGAGCCTACGAGCAGTACTTC.

The V call is TRBV29-1, the J call TRBJ1-1, with unresolved D. CDR3 length: 12 amino acids. Germline V lookup: CDR1 SQVTM, CDR2 ANQGSEA. The DNA of the CDR3 is TGCAACCCAGTGGACCGATTAATTGAAGCTTTCTTT. Translated, it gives CNPVDRLIEAFF.

The V gene is TRBV9, the J gene TRBJ2-2; unclear D gene. Between the trimmed V and J ends, which lost 5 bases and 4 bases, there was a span of 12 bases. The CDR3 consists of 14 residues. Germline values: CDR1 SGDLS, CDR2 YYNGEE. The CDR3, as DNA: TGTGCCAGCAGTGACGGTGCTGGCACCGGGGAGCTGTTTTTT. This codes for CASSDGAGTGELFF. Combining the CDR3 with reference TRBV9 and TRBJ2-2 gives the whole variable domain DSGVTQTPKHLITATGQRVTLRCSPRSGDLSVYWYQQSLDQGLQFLIQYYNGEERAKGNILERFSAQQFPDLHSELNLSSLELGDSALYFCASSDGAGTGELFFGEGSRLTVL.

This rearrangement joins TRBV11-1 to TRBJ1-4, with D maybe TRBD1 (6 bases). V gave up 3 bases and J gave up 8 bases, with 13 bases separating them. Germline CDR1 and CDR2: SGHAT and FQDESV (reference sequence). There are 14 residues in the CDR3. CDR3 coding DNA: TGTGCCAGCAGCTTCCGGGCCCAGGGGGAAAAACTGTTTTTT. It yields the protein CASSFRAQGEKLFF.

CDR3 in DNA: TGTGCCAGCAGCTTAATAGGGAGAACTGGGGCCAACGTCCTGACTTTC. As protein: CASSLIGRTGANVLTF. V gene TRBV7-2 combines with J gene TRBJ2-6, with a weak D call TRBD2 (5 bases). The germline gives CDR1 SGHTA, CDR2 FQGNSA. Trimming cost V 2 bases and J 2 bases, with 10 bases left between them. CDR3 length equals 16 residues.

V usage is TRBV9 and J usage is TRBJ2-1; D is possibly TRBD1 (6 bases). The V end lost 0 bases, the J end lost 4 bases, and 11 bases lay between the germline ends. Germline V lookup: CDR1 SGDLS, CDR2 YYNGEE. The CDR3 covers 15 residues. DNA for the CDR3: TGTGCCAGCAGCGTAGCCCCGGACAGTTACAATGAGCAGTTCTTC. Amino acid sequence: CASSVAPDSYNEQFF. The complete variable domain, with remaining parts taken from reference TRBV9 and TRBJ2-1, reads DSGVTQTPKHLITATGQRVTLRCSPRSGDLSVYWYQQSLDQGLQFLIQYYNGEERAKGNILERFSAQQFPDLHSELNLSSLELGDSALYFCASSVAPDSYNEQFFGPGTRLTVL.

V usage is TRBV5-1 and J usage is TRBJ1-2; D is uncertain. V gave up 0 bases and J gave up 8 bases, with 14 bases separating them. This CDR3 spans 14 amino acids. The germline CDR1 and CDR2 sequences are SGHRS and YFSETQ. CDR3 DNA: TGCGCCAGCAGCTTGGCCGCGTGGCAGGAAGGCTACACCTTC. Encoded protein: CASSLAAWQEGYTF.

The chain employs TRBV7-9 and TRBJ1-1; D is ambiguous. The CDR3 sequence is 12 residues long. V lost 5 bases and J lost 11, with 15 bases in between. CDR1 SEHNR and CDR2 FQNEAQ come from the germline V gene (reference sequence). The CDR3 DNA reads TGTGCCAGCAGCCCTCACGACGGGGAGGCTTTCTTT. This gives the protein CASSPHDGEAFF.

This chain links TRBV21-1 with TRBJ1-5. TRBV21-1 is reported as a pseudogene. The CDR3 runs to 16 residues. CDR3: CASSKAPRVSNQPQHF. The CDR3, as DNA: TGTGCCAGCAGCAAAGCGCCAAGGGTTAGCAATCAGCCCCAGCATTTT.